This is a list of T cell receptor beta chains from one sample in a study of identifying expanded T cells in peripheral blood. Assay: immunoSEQ multiplex PCR; the TCRdb copy retains only in-frame clones and omits some. The table shows tens of thousands of clones, with around four fifths occurring only once. Material for sequencing was blood. These receptors all stem from a person aged 18 to 75 in good health. Each CDR3 is given with its conserved first and last residue. D genes are given only for firm matches. Some rows have no size entry. The others give once, few or many, or a class for an expanded clone.

V,size,D,J,CDR3,DNA
TRBV9,few,TRBD2,TRBJ2-5,CASSAARLADQETQYF,TGTGCCAGCAGCGCCGCGAGACTAGCGGACCAAGAGACCCAGTACTTC
TRBV7-2,.,TRBD1,TRBJ1-4,CASSLKQGIEKLFF,TGTGCCAGCAGCTTGAAACAGGGGATTGAAAAACTGTTTTTT
TRBV28,.,TRBD1,TRBJ1-1,CASSQPTGKGTEAFF,TGTGCCAGCAGTCAACCGACAGGGAAAGGCACTGAAGCTTTCTTT
TRBV18,.,TRBD2,TRBJ2-1,CASSPRGIGLADEQFF,TGTGCCAGCTCACCACGGGGGATTGGACTAGCGGATGAGCAGTTCTTC
TRBV29-1,.,TRBD1,TRBJ1-6,CNIRDRDNSPLHF,TGCAACATCCGGGACAGGGATAATTCACCCCTCCACTTT
TRBV7-3,.,.,TRBJ2-5,CASSGRGAETQYF,TGTGCCAGCAGCGGGCGCGGGGCGGAGACCCAGTACTTC
TRBV5-1,.,.,TRBJ2-2,CASSLEGMRNTGELFF,TGCGCCAGCAGCTTGGAGGGGATGCGGAACACCGGGGAGCTGTTTTTT
TRBV7-9,.,.,TRBJ2-7,CASNGHTSDEQYF,TGTGCCAGCAACGGACACACGTCCGACGAGCAGTACTTC
TRBV27,.,.,TRBJ2-7,CASSLRDRDYEQYF,TGTGCCAGCAGTTTAAGGGACCGAGACTACGAGCAGTACTTC
TRBV10-3,.,.,TRBJ2-7,CAISQTSYEQYF,TGTGCCATCAGTCAAACTTCCTACGAGCAGTACTTC
TRBV5-6,.,.,TRBJ2-7,CASSLGGVGEQYF,TGTGCCAGCAGCTTGGGTGGGGTAGGCGAGCAGTACTTC
TRBV28,.,TRBD1,TRBJ2-7,CASSSTGSARYEQYF,TGTGCCAGCAGTTCGACAGGGTCGGCGCGCTACGAGCAGTACTTC
TRBV18,.,.,TRBJ1-1,CASSPQELNTEAFF,TGTGCCAGCTCTCCACAGGAATTGAACACTGAAGCTTTCTTT
TRBV6-5,.,.,TRBJ2-3,CASSYLARDTQYF,TGTGCCAGCAGTTATTTAGCCAGAGATACGCAGTATTTT
TRBV7-3,.,.,TRBJ1-1,CASSLGALGNTEAFF,TGTGCCAGCAGCTTGGGGGCTTTGGGGAACACTGAAGCTTTCTTT
TRBV25-1,few,.,TRBJ2-7,CASSDGTEQYF,TGTGCCAGCAGTGATGGTACAGAGCAGTACTTC
TRBV4-3,once,TRBD1,TRBJ2-4,CASSQEGGTWRYF,TGCGCCAGCAGCCAAGAAGGGGGCACATGGCGGTACTTC
TRBV19,.,TRBD2,TRBJ2-7,CASSSGAGGGHEQYF,TGTGCCAGTAGTTCTGGAGCGGGAGGGGGCCACGAGCAGTACTTC
TRBV7-5,.,.,TRBJ2-5,CARSLLGRGGETQYF,TGTGCCAGAAGCTTATTGGGCAGGGGTGGCGAGACCCAGTACTTC
TRBV6-5,.,TRBD1,TRBJ1-6,CASSFGQGAAPLHF,TGTGCCAGCAGTTTTGGACAGGGGGCTGCACCCCTCCACTTT
TRBV19,.,TRBD1,TRBJ1-1,CASSPQGQGNTEAFF,TGTGCCAGTAGTCCCCAGGGACAGGGGAACACTGAAGCTTTCTTT
TRBV15,.,.,TRBJ2-7,CATSPGQRYEQYF,TGTGCCACCAGCCCGGGCCAGCGTTACGAGCAGTACTTC
TRBV6-4,.,.,TRBJ2-2,CASSNSPTGNTGELFF,TGTGCCAGCAGTAACTCGCCTACAGGGAATACCGGGGAGCTGTTTTTT
TRBV7-9,.,TRBD1,TRBJ2-7,CASSPGTGGYEQYF,TGTGCCAGCAGCCCAGGGACAGGGGGATACGAGCAGTACTTC
TRBV19,.,.,TRBJ2-2,CASSRGGELFF,TGTGCCAGCTCCCGCGGAGGGGAGCTGTTTTTT
TRBV29-1,.,.,TRBJ1-2,CSVGSSVGSANYGYTF,TGCAGCGTTGGGTCCTCAGTAGGTTCAGCTAACTATGGCTACACCTTC
TRBV25-1,.,TRBD1,TRBJ1-2,CASSKGQGNGYTF,TGTGCCAGCAGTAAGGGACAGGGGAACGGCTACACCTTC
TRBV5-1,.,.,TRBJ1-1,CASSLQDTEAFF,TGCGCCAGCAGCTTACAGGACACTGAAGCTTTCTTT
TRBV7-2,.,.,TRBJ1-1,CASSLGGAMNTEAFF,TGTGCCAGCAGCTTAGGCGGGGCCATGAACACTGAAGCTTTCTTT
TRBV27,.,TRBD1,TRBJ2-2,CASSLIPGGIAGELFF,TGTGCCAGCTCCCTAATCCCAGGGGGTATCGCCGGGGAGCTGTTTTTT
TRBV29-1,.,.,TRBJ1-4,CSVVRGSGNEKLFF,TGCAGCGTTGTTAGGGGGTCTGGTAATGAAAAACTGTTTTTT
TRBV14,.,.,TRBJ2-1,CASSQTLARQFF,TGTGCCAGCAGCCAAACTCTAGCTAGGCAGTTCTTC
TRBV27,.,.,TRBJ2-7,CASSLVRGNYEQYF,TGTGCCAGCAGTTTGGTACGTGGGAACTACGAGCAGTACTTC
TRBV5-6,.,.,TRBJ1-1,CASSPGSDTEAFF,TGTGCCAGCAGCCCCGGCAGCGACACTGAAGCTTTCTTT
TRBV25-1,once,TRBD2,TRBJ2-7,CASGLDYYEQYF,TGTGCCAGCGGACTAGATTACTACGAGCAGTACTTC
TRBV7-3,once,TRBD2,TRBJ2-7,CASSLRREAEQYF,TGTGCCAGCAGCTTACGGCGGGAGGCCGAGCAGTACTTC
TRBV5-3,.,.,TRBJ1-5,CARSLPQAEPQHF,TGTGCCAGAAGCTTGCCCCAGGCAGAGCCCCAGCATTTT
TRBV29-1,.,.,TRBJ2-2,CSVLGHPNTGELFF,TGCAGCGTCCTGGGGCACCCGAACACCGGGGAGCTGTTTTTT
TRBV21-1,.,.,TRBJ2-5,CASSQRFAQETQYF,TGTGCCAGCAGCCAGAGATTTGCCCAAGAGACCCAGTACTTC
TRBV7-2,few,TRBD1,TRBJ1-3,CASSSTGDGNTIYF,TGTGCCAGCAGCTCCACAGGGGATGGAAACACCATATATTTT